The 24 T cell receptor beta chains below come from one sample, sequenced in a study of tumor-infiltrating lymphocytes in primary liver carcinoma. Germline DNA was also extracted, with blood RNA taken from unsorted whole blood. From roughly 0.5 ug total RNA, TCR beta cDNA was generated with a primer in the constant region. For TCR beta, libraries were produced by three nested multiplex PCR rounds using slightly modified ARM-PCR. The first two PCR rounds used TRBV1-TRBV30 forward primers with a C-beta reverse primer, about 10 cycles each. TCRdb ran MiXCR on the multiplex PCR reads and lists one entry per CDR3 protein. The table includes around 170,000 distinct CDR3 sequences, about 60% detected once. Material for sequencing was peripheral blood. These TCRs come from a man aged 40-55 years with primary liver carcinoma and hepatitis B virus infection.

On this clonotype itself: At one boundary the junction diverges from the germline segment, which might be a read error. The rearrangement joins TRBV11-2 to TRBJ2-7; D is possibly TRBD2 (5 bases). The CDR3 spans 14 residues. Germline CDR1 SGHAT, CDR2 FQNNGV. The DNA of the CDR3 is TGTGCCAGCTGCTTAACCGACGGAGACTATGGGCAGTACTTC. This codes for CASCLTDGDYGQYF.

As regards this clonotype: The junction departs from germline at one end; a sequencing error may be responsible. The chain links TRBV11-2 to TRBJ2-7; 10 nucleotides agree with TRBD1. Germline-derived CDR1 and CDR2 are SGHAT and FQNNGV. CDR3 length equals 15 residues. The CDR3 loop reads CASSSFRDRGYEEYF. DNA for the CDR3: TGTGCCAGTAGCTCTTTCCGGGACAGGGGCTACGAGGAGTACTTC.

For this clonotype: The conserved final phenylalanine or tryptophan is absent from the CDR3, which likely points to a read error. CDR3 in DNA: TGTGCCAGCAGTGGGAGAGACACAGATACGCAGTATCTT. Its protein is CASSGRDTDTQYL. The V gene is TRBV11-2, the J gene TRBJ2-3; tentative D call: TRBD2 (5 bases). This CDR3 is built from 13 residues. V was shortened by 6 bases and J by 2 bases, with 9 bases between the two germline ends. Germline V gene lookup returns CDR1 SGHAT and CDR2 FQNNGV.

In the case of this clonotype: The conserved final phenylalanine or tryptophan is absent from the CDR3, which likely points to a read error. The chain uses TRBV11-2 and TRBJ2-7; a weak D match, TRBD2 (6 bases). The CDR3 length is 16 residues. Trimming took off 3 bases at V and 3 bases at J, with 18 bases between the two ends. The germline CDR1 and CDR2 sequences are SGHAT and FQNNGV. The CDR3 protein is CASSLDWTNGSYEQYL. In DNA form, the CDR3 reads TGTGCCAGCAGCTTGGACTGGACTAACGGGAGCTACGAGCAGTACCTC.

This clonotype has just a few counts. The chain combines TRBV6-5 with TRBJ2-7, with 8 nucleotides matching TRBD2. V lost 2 bases to trimming and J lost 2 bases; unmatched junction nucleotides: 5. The CDR3 loop spans 15 amino acids. The germline V gene has CDR1 MNHEY and CDR2 SVGAGI. The CDR3 loop is CASSYASGSPYEQYF. The CDR3 DNA reads TGTGCCAGCAGTTACGCTAGCGGGTCCCCCTACGAGCAGTACTTC.

This chain joins TRBV5-4 and TRBJ2-1, with D tentatively TRBD2 (6 bases). The V gene lost 1 base and the J gene lost 2 bases, with 13 bases spanning the gap. Germline V CDR1 and CDR2: SGHNT, YYREEE (reference sequence). The CDR3 runs to 16 residues. CDR3 protein: CASSLWGLAPYNEQFF. In DNA form, the CDR3 reads TGTGCCAGCAGCTTGTGGGGACTCGCACCCTACAATGAGCAGTTCTTC.

About this clonotype: It may be a read error: a sequence one base away is much more abundant. V and J are TRBV29-1 and TRBJ2-3, with TRBD2 matching over 11 bases. The CDR3 runs 13 residues. Per germline, CDR1 SQVTM and CDR2 ANQGSEA. With V trimmed by 7 bases and J by 1 base, 1 base remained unmatched. This chain's CDR3 is CSELAGGTDTQYF. The CDR3 DNA is TGCAGCGAACTAGCGGGAGGCACAGATACGCAGTATTTT.

The chain carries TRBV11-2 and TRBJ2-7, with D possibly called TRBD1 or TRBD2 (6 bases each). Germline V lookup: CDR1 SGHAT, CDR2 FQNNGV. V was cut by 7 bases and J by 2 bases, with 15 bases left in between. This CDR3 has 14 residues. The CDR3 protein is CASTLGGLPYEQYF. The CDR3 DNA sequence: TGTGCCAGCACCCTAGGGGGACTCCCCTACGAGCAGTACTTC.

The rearrangement joins TRBV6-5 to TRBJ2-1, with a weak D call TRBD1 (7 bases). Germline V lookup: CDR1 MNHEY, CDR2 SVGAGI. The CDR3 consists of 15 residues. V was shortened by 5 bases and J by 3 bases, with 14 bases between the two germline ends. The CDR3 reads CASSRGTAFYNEQFF. DNA for the CDR3: TGTGCCAGCAGTCGGGGGACAGCCTTCTACAATGAGCAGTTCTTC.

In its sample, this clonotype was seen a few times. A junction end diverges from the germline sequence, so it may reflect a read error. The V call is TRBV11-2, the J call TRBJ2-7; no reliable D call. This CDR3 spans 14 amino acids. Looked up from germline, CDR1 is SGHAT and CDR2 is FQNNGV. This CDR3 reads CASSLTDGAYERYF. CDR3 bases: TGTGCTAGCAGCTTAACCGACGGAGCCTACGAACGGTATTTC.

J is TRBJ2-2 and V is TRBV18; D not certain. Germline assignment: CDR1 KGHSH and CDR2 LQKENI. With 1 base removed from V and 7 bases from J, the gap between germline ends came to 10 bases. This CDR3 has 14 amino acids. This CDR3 is CASSPRSPIGELFF. The CDR3, as DNA: TGTGCCAGCTCACCACGAAGCCCAATCGGGGAGCTGTTTTTT.

The rearrangement links TRBV10-3 to TRBJ2-2, with D possibly being TRBD1 (5 bases). The CDR3 length is 16 residues. Germline loops: CDR1 ENHRY, CDR2 SYGVKD. V was shortened by 8 bases and J by 4 bases, with 20 bases between the two germline ends. CDR3 DNA sequence: TGTGCCATCGCGAGTGATAGGGGAATGAGCACCGGGGAGCTGTTTTTT. Protein: CAIASDRGMSTGELFF.

This clonotype was seen at least ten times. This chain connects TRBV29-1 to TRBJ2-1, with TRBD2 as a possible D gene (6 bases). V was trimmed by 4 bases and J by 7 bases, leaving 14 bases between them. The germline gives CDR1 SQVTM, CDR2 ANQGSEA. This CDR3 has 13 residues. CDR3 bases: TGCAGCGTTGCCAGCGGGCGGGCAAATGAGCAGTTCTTC. Residues: CSVASGRANEQFF.

This clonotype was seen many times. The gene calls are TRBV11-2 and TRBJ2-2; 10 positions agree with TRBD2. V lost 2 bases and J lost 15; bases outside the gene matches: 9. The germline CDR1 and CDR2 sequences are SGHAT and FQNNGV. CDR3 length equals 14 residues. As DNA, the CDR3 is TGTGCCAGCAGCTTACGACTAGCGGGTACCCGGTTGTTTTTT. Translated: CASSLRLAGTRLFF.

In regard to this clonotype: Germline is not matched at one junction end, which may reflect a read error. The V call is TRBV11-2, the J call TRBJ2-1; D remains ambiguous. CDR3 length: 13 amino acids. The germline gives CDR1 SGHAT, CDR2 FQNNGV. Written as DNA, the CDR3 is TGTGCCAGCAAGGTCCGCTCCTACAGTGAGCAGTTCTTC. Translation gives CASKVRSYSEQFF.

Worth noting for this clonotype: A much larger clone lies a single base off, so this may be a read error. The rearrangement uses TRBV29-1 and TRBJ1-5, with D perhaps TRBD1 (5 bases). Trimming cost V 3 bases and J 3 bases, with 33 bases left between them. CDR3 length: 21 amino acids. CDR1 and CDR2 (germline): SQVTM, ANQGSEA. CDR3 DNA sequence: TGCAGCGTTGATCCTCCTGGGGCAGGGACGATAGTAAGGCCTAACAATCAGCCCCAGCATTTT. Its translation: CSVDPPGAGTIVRPNNQPQHF.

Note on this clonotype: This could be a read error, since a much larger clone is one nucleotide away. The rearrangement joins TRBV11-1 to TRBJ2-7; possibly TRBD2 for D (6 bases). The CDR3 spans 15 residues. Trimming took 7 bases from V and 1 from J, leaving 17 bases between them. Per germline, CDR1 SGHAT and CDR2 FQDESV (reference sequence). The CDR3 protein is CASNPLARESYEQYF. The CDR3 nucleotides are TGTGCCAGCAACCCCCTGGCCCGGGAGTCCTACGAGCAGTACTTC. The whole variable domain, remainder taken from reference TRBV11-1 and TRBJ2-7, is EAEVAQSPRYKITEKSQAVAFWCDPISGHATLYWYRQILGQGPELLVQFQDESVVDDSQLPKDRFSAERLKGVDSTLKIQPAELGDSAMYLCASNPLARESYEQYFGPGTRLTVT.

For this clonotype: One junction end disagrees with the germline gene, perhaps due to a read error. The genes are TRBV11-2 and TRBJ2-1; 15 bases match TRBD2. The length of the CDR3 is 16 residues. CDR1 and CDR2 (germline): SGHAT, FQNNGV. CDR3 nucleotide sequence: TGTGCCAGCAGCTTTGGACTAGCGGGAGGGCCGGATGAACAGTTCTTC. It translates to CASSFGLAGGPDEQFF.

The genes are TRBV7-9 and TRBJ1-1; TRBD1 might be the D (5 bases). Trimming stripped 6 bases from V and 1 base from J, with 15 bases between. The CDR3 runs to 15 residues. The germline gives CDR1 SEHNR, CDR2 FQNEAQ (reference sequence). The chain's CDR3 is CASSQPGLSNTEAFF. DNA of the CDR3: TGTGCCAGCAGTCAACCGGGACTGTCGAACACTGAAGCTTTCTTT.

A word on this clonotype: One end of the junction does not line up with germline, which may come from a read error. This chain uses TRBV4-1 with TRBJ2-1; unclear D gene. Per the germline V gene, CDR1 is MGHRA and CDR2 is YSYEKL. The CDR3 length is 11 residues. The CDR3 spells CACSLGGEQFF. CDR3 nucleotide sequence: TGCGCCTGCAGCCTAGGCGGTGAGCAGTTCTTC.

Only a few counts were recorded for this clonotype. The chain employs TRBV10-1 and TRBJ2-2; 7 bases are a match to TRBD2. Germline V gene data show CDR1 as WNHNN and CDR2 as SYGVQD (reference sequence). V gave up 6 bases and J gave up 2 bases; unmatched junction bases: 3. The CDR3 is 14 amino acids. The CDR3 nucleotides read TGCGCCAGCAGCGGGACTACAAACACCGGGGAGCTGTTTTTT. Its protein is CASSGTTNTGELFF.

A note on this clonotype: This clone may be a read error of a much larger clone one base away. The rearrangement uses TRBV30 and TRBJ1-5; D not resolved. The CDR3 sequence is 15 residues long. Trimming cost V 0 bases and J 3 bases, with 12 bases left between them. The germline gives CDR1 GTSNPN, CDR2 SVGIG (reference sequence). The CDR3 DNA reads TGTGCCTGGAGTGTAATGGGATGGCTCAATCAGCCCCAGCATTTT. It specifies CAWSVMGWLNQPQHF.

The chain has TRBV12-3 or TRBV12-4 and TRBJ2-7, with D tentatively TRBD2 (6 bases). The CDR3 contains 14 residues. V was shortened by 6 bases and J by 2 bases, with 14 bases between the two germline ends. CDR3 loop: CASSPGGVAYEQYF. The CDR3 nucleotides are TGTGCCAGCAGCCCCGGAGGGGTAGCCTACGAGCAGTACTTC.

This clonotype turned up a few times. Since a much larger clone is just one base distant, this may be a read error. This rearrangement joins TRBV11-2 to TRBJ2-7, with TRBD1 matching 8 bases. The CDR3 runs to 13 residues. J was trimmed by 6 bases and V by 4 bases; bases with no gene match: 5. CDR1 is SGHAT, CDR2 FQNNGV, per germline. In nucleotides, the CDR3 is TGTGCCAGCAGCTCTCTTGACAGGGGCGAGCAGTACTTC. Translated, it gives CASSSLDRGEQYF.